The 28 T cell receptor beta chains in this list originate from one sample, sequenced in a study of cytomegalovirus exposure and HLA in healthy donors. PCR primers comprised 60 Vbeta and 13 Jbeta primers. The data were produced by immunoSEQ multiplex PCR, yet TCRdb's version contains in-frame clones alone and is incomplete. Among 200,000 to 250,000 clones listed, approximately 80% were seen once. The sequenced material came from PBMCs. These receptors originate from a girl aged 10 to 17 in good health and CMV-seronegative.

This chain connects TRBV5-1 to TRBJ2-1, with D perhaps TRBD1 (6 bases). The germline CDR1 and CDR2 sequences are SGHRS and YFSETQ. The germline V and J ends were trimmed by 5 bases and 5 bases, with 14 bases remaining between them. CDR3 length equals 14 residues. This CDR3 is CASRYREFNNEQFF. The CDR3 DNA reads TGCGCCAGCAGGTACAGGGAGTTTAACAATGAGCAGTTCTTC.

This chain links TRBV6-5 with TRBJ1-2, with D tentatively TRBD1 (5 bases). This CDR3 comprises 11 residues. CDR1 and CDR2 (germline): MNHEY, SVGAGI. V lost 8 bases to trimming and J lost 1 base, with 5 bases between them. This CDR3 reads CASQGNYGYTF. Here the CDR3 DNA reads TGTGCCAGCCAGGGTAACTATGGCTACACCTTC.

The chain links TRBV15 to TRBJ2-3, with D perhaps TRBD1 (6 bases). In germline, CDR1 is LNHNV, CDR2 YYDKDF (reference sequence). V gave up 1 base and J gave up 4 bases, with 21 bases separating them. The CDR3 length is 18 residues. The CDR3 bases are TGTGCCACCAGCAGAGGGGAGTTCGGAACAGGGTTTGCAGATACGCAGTATTTT. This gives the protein CATSRGEFGTGFADTQYF.

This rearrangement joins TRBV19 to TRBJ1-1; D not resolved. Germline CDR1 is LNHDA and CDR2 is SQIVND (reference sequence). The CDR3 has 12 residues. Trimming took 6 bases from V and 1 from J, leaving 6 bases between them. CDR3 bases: TGTGCCAGTAGCCGGGAGAACACTGAAGCTTTCTTT. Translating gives CASSRENTEAFF.

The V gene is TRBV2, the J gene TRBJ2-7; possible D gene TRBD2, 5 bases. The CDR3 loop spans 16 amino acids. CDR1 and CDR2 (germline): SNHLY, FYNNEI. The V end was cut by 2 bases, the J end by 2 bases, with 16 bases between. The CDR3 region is CASSEYRGAQTYEQYF. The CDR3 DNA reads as TGTGCCAGCAGTGAATATCGGGGAGCACAAACCTACGAGCAGTACTTC.

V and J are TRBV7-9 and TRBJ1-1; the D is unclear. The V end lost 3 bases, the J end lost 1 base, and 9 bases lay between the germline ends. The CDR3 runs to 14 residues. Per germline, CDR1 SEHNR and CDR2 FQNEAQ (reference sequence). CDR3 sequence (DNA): TGTGCCAGCAGCTTCTGGGAGCGGAACACTGAAGCTTTCTTT. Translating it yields CASSFWERNTEAFF. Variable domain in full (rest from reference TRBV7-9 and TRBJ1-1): DTGVSQNPRHKITKRGQNVTFRCDPISEHNRLYWYRQTLGQGPEFLTYFQNEAQLEKSRLLSDRFSAERPKGSFSTLEIQRTEQGDSAMYLCASSFWERNTEAFFGQGTRLTVV.

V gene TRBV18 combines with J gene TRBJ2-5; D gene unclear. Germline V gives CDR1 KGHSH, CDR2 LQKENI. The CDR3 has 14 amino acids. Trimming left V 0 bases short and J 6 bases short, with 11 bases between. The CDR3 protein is CASSPPFQSKTQYF. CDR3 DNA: TGTGCCAGCTCACCACCGTTCCAGTCCAAGACCCAGTACTTC. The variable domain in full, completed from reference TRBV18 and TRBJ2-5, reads NAGVMQNPRHLVRRRGQEARLRCSPMKGHSHVYWYRQLPEEGLKFMVYLQKENIIDESGMPKERFSAEFPKEGPSILRIQQVVRGDSAAYFCASSPPFQSKTQYFGPGTRLLVL.

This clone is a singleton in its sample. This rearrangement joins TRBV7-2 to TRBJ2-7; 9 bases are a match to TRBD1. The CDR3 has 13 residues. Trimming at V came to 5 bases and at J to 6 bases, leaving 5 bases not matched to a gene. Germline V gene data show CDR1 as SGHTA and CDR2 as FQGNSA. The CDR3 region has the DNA TGTGCCAGCAGCCAAATGACAGGGGGCGAGCAGTACTTC. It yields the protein CASSQMTGGEQYF.

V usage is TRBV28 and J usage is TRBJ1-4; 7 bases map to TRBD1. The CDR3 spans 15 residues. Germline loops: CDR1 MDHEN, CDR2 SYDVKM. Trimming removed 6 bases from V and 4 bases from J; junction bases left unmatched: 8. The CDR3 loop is CASRSTGTVNEKLFF. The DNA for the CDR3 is TGTGCCAGCAGATCGACCGGGACAGTTAATGAAAAACTGTTTTTT.

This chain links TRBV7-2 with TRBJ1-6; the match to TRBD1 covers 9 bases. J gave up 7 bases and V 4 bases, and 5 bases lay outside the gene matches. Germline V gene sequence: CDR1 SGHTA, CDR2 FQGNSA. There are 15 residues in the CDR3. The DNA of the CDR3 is TGTGCCAGCAGCTCCCCGACAGGGGGAAATTCACCCCTCCACTTT. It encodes CASSSPTGGNSPLHF.

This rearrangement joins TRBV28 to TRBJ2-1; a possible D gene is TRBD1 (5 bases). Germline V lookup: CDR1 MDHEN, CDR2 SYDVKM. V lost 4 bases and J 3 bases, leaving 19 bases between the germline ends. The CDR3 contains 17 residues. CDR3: CASSSFGANSIYNEQFF. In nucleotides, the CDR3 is TGTGCCAGCAGTTCCTTTGGGGCAAACTCCATCTACAATGAGCAGTTCTTC.

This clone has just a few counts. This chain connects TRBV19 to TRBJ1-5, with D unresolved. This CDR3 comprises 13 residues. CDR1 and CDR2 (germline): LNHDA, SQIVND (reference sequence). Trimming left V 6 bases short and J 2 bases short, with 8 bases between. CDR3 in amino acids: CASSLGRNQPQHF. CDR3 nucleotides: TGTGCCAGTAGCCTGGGCCGCAATCAGCCCCAGCATTTT. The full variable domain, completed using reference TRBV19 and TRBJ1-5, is DGGITQSPKYLFRKEGQNVTLSCEQNLNHDAMYWYRQDPGQGLRLIYYSQIVNDFQKGDIAEGYSVSREKKESFPLTVTSAQKNPTAFYLCASSLGRNQPQHFGDGTRLSIL.

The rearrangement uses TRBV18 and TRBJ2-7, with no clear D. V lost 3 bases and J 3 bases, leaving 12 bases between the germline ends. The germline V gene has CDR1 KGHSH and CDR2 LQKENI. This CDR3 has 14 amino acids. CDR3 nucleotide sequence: TGTGCCAGCTCACCTGATCTATCCGTCTACGAGCAGTACTTC. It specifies CASSPDLSVYEQYF.

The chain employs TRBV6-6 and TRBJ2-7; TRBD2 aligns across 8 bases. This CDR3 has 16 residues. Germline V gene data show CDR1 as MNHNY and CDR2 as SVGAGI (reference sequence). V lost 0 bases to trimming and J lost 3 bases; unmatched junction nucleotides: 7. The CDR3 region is CASSYSKAGASYEQYF. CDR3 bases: TGTGCCAGCAGTTACTCAAAAGCGGGAGCAAGCTACGAGCAGTACTTC.

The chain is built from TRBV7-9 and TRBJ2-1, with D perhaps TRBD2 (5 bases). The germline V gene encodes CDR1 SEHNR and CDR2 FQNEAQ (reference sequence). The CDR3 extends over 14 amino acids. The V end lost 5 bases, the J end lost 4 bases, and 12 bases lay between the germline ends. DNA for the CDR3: TGTGCCAGCAGCGAGTCAACTAGTTACAATGAGCAGTTCTTC. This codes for CASSESTSYNEQFF.

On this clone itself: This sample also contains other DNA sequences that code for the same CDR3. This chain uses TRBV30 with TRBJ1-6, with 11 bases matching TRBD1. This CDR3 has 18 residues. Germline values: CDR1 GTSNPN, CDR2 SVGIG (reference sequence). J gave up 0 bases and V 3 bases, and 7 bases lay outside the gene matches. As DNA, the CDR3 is TGTGCCTGGAGGATCGGGACAGGGGGTGGCTCCTATAATTCACCCCTCCACTTT. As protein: CAWRIGTGGGSYNSPLHF.

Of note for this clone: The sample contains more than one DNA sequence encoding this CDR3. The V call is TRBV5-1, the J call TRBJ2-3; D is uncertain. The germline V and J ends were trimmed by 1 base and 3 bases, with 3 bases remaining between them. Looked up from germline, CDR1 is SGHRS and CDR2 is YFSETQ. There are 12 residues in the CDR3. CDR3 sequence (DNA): TGCGCCAGCAGCTTGTTAACAGATACGCAGTATTTT. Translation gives CASSLLTDTQYF.

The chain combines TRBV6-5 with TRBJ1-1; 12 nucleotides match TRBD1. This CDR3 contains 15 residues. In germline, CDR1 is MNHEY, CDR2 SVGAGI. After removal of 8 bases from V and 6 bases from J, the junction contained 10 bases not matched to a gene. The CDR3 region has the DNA TGTGCCAGCGGACCTGCGGGACAGGGGGCGGCTGAAGCTTTCTTT. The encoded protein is CASGPAGQGAAEAFF.

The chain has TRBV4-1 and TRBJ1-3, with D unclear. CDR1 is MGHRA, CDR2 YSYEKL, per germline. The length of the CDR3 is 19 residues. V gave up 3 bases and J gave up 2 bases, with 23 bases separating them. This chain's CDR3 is CASSHSVIQDNRPGNTIYF. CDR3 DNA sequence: TGCGCCAGCAGCCACTCCGTCATCCAGGATAATAGGCCTGGAAACACCATATATTTT.

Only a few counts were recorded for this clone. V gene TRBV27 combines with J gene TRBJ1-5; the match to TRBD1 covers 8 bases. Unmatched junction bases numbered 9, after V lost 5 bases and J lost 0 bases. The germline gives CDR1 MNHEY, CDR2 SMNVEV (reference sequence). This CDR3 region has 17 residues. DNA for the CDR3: TGTGCCAGCAGTATCACAGGGGGGGCGAATAGCAATCAGCCCCAGCATTTT. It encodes CASSITGGANSNQPQHF.

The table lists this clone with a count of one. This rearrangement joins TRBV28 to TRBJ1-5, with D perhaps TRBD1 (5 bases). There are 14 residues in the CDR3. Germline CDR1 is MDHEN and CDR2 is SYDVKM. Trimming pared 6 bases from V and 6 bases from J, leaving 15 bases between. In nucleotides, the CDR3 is TGTGCCAGCAGCCAAGTCCCAAGGGGTCAGCCCCAGCATTTT. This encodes CASSQVPRGQPQHF.

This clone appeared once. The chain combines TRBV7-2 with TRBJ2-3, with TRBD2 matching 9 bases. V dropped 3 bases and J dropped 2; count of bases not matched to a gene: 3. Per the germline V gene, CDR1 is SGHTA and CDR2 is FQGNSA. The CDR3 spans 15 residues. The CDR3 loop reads CASSFRGGVTDTQYF. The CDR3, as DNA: TGTGCCAGCAGCTTCCGCGGGGGGGTCACAGATACGCAGTATTTT.

The DNA of the CDR3 is TGTGCCTGGAGTGTTTCCGCTAATGAAAAACTGTTTTTT. It specifies CAWSVSANEKLFF. The gene calls are TRBV30 and TRBJ1-4; D not resolved. CDR1 and CDR2 from the germline V gene are GTSNPN and SVGIG (reference sequence). This CDR3 is built from 13 residues. Trimming removed 0 bases from V and 3 bases from J, with 5 bases in between.

The CDR3 region is CASSPGLAGGPNTQYF. As DNA, the CDR3 is TGTGCCAGCAGCCCGGGACTAGCGGGAGGGCCAAATACGCAGTATTTT. The genes are TRBV7-8 and TRBJ2-3, with 16 positions matching TRBD2. This CDR3 comprises 16 residues. CDR1 and CDR2 (germline): SGHVS, FQNEAQ. V was clipped by 5 bases and J by 7 bases; unmatched bases: 6.

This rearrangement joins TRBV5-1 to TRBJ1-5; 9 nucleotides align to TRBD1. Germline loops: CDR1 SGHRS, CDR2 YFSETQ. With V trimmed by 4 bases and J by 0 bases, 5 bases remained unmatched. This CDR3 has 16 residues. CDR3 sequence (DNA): TGCGCCAGCAGCCCAGGGACAGGGCATAGCAATCAGCCCCAGCATTTT. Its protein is CASSPGTGHSNQPQHF.

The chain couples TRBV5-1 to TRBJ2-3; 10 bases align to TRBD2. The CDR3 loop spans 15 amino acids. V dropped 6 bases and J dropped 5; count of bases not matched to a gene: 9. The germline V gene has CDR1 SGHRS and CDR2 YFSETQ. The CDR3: CASKEAGGPEDTQYF. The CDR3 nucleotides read TGCGCCAGCAAAGAAGCGGGGGGGCCGGAAGATACGCAGTATTTT.

The CDR3 coding sequence is TGTGCCAGCAGCTTAGTCAGTCAGCATTTT. It encodes CASSLVSQHF. The chain recombines TRBV12-1 with TRBJ1-5; the table's D call TRBD1 went unverified against the DNA. TRBV12-1 is flagged as a pseudogene. The CDR3 runs 10 residues.

Here the CDR3 DNA reads TGCGCCAGCAGTCGGACCGGGACAGGTATAGCCTACGAGCAGTACTTC. Amino acid sequence: CASSRTGTGIAYEQYF. This rearrangement joins TRBV5-1 to TRBJ2-5; 8 nucleotides align to TRBD1. Near its end, the DNA agrees better with TRBJ2-7, so the J call may be wrong. From germline, CDR1 is SGHRS and CDR2 YFSETQ. The CDR3 extends over 16 amino acids.